This passage covers 22 T cell receptor beta chains from one sample sequenced in a study of cytomegalovirus exposure and HLA in healthy donors. Primers for the PCR totalled 60 Vbeta and 13 Jbeta. Produced via immunoSEQ multiplex PCR; TCRdb's table is partial and in-frame only. The data show around 120,000 clones, more than 65% seen once. Sequencing used PBMCs. These TCRs come from a woman aged 60-75 years in good health and CMV-seropositive.

The J gene is TRBJ2-7, the V gene TRBV28; D may be TRBD1 (6 bases). This CDR3 region has 11 residues. The germline CDR1 and CDR2 sequences are MDHEN and SYDVKM. The V and J ends lost 7 bases and 7 bases respectively, with 11 bases between them. The CDR3 reads CASNLRGEQYF. CDR3 sequence (DNA): TGTGCCAGCAACCTCAGGGGAGAGCAGTACTTC.

This clone was found once. The V call is TRBV6-6, the J call TRBJ1-5, with 7 bases aligning to TRBD1. J gave up 1 base and V 7 bases, and 10 bases lay outside the gene matches. This CDR3 has 16 amino acids. Germline CDR1 MNHNY, CDR2 SVGAGI (reference sequence). The CDR3 DNA is TGTGCCAGCATGGGGACAGACCCTTGGAGCAATCAGCCCCAGCATTTT. The encoded protein is CASMGTDPWSNQPQHF.

This sequence joins TRBV25-1 and TRBJ2-5; tentatively, D is TRBD1 (8 bases). The V end was cut by 9 bases, the J end by 11 bases, with 22 bases between. CDR3 size: 13 residues. The germline gives CDR1 MGHDK, CDR2 SYGVNS. CDR3 bases: TGTGCCAGTCGGGACAGGTGGGGGGGGGAGCAGTACTTC. Translating it yields CASRDRWGGEQYF.

The chain links TRBV2 to TRBJ1-6; possibly TRBD1 for D (6 bases). With 5 bases removed from V and 2 bases from J, the gap between germline ends came to 13 bases. The germline gives CDR1 SNHLY, CDR2 FYNNEI. The CDR3 runs 16 residues. This CDR3 reads CASSPQGWAYNSPLHF. The CDR3 DNA sequence: TGTGCCAGCAGTCCTCAGGGGTGGGCCTATAATTCACCCCTCCACTTT.

J is TRBJ1-6 and V is TRBV6-5; no firm D call. V was pared by 7 bases and J by 10 bases, with 20 bases between. This CDR3 has 15 amino acids. CDR1 MNHEY and CDR2 SVGAGI come from the germline V gene. CDR3 protein: CASTRQSPSGSPLHF. Here the CDR3 DNA reads TGTGCCAGCACCCGACAATCTCCCTCGGGATCACCCCTCCACTTT.

To note about this clone: Other DNA variants within this sample encode the same CDR3. The chain uses TRBV9 and TRBJ2-2; possible D gene TRBD2, 6 bases. Trimming stripped 0 bases from V and 3 bases from J, with 6 bases between. The V gene's germline CDR1 is SGDLS and CDR2 YYNGEE. The CDR3 loop spans 14 amino acids. The CDR3 here is CASSVGGDTGELFF. The CDR3 DNA is TGTGCCAGCAGCGTAGGGGGGGACACCGGGGAGCTGTTTTTT.

The chain employs TRBV5-1 and TRBJ2-2; TRBD1 matches 8 bases. The CDR3 is 15 amino acids. The J segment lost 5 bases and the V segment lost 4 bases, leaving 7 bases of the junction unmatched. In germline, CDR1 is SGHRS, CDR2 YFSETQ. The CDR3 DNA is TGCGCCAGCAGCCCCGGACAGGGATGGACCGGGGAGCTGTTTTTT. Translation gives CASSPGQGWTGELFF.

The chain employs TRBV7-2 and TRBJ2-3; 14 bases are a match to TRBD2. Germline lookup yields CDR1 SGHTA and CDR2 FQGNSA. The junction had 10 bases not matched to a gene; V was cut back by 3 bases and J by 5 bases. The CDR3 runs to 18 residues. The DNA for the CDR3 is TGTGCCAGCAGCTTGCTCCGACTAGCGGGGGGGCTTGGAGATACGCAGTATTTT. Its translation is CASSLLRLAGGLGDTQYF.

This clone came up a few times. An end of the junction does not agree with germline; a read error may underlie this. CDR3 sequence reads: CSSSSPDSAEAFF. The CDR3 coding sequence is TGTTCCAGCAGCTCCCCCGACAGCGCTGAAGCTTTCTTT. The rearrangement joins TRBV7-9 to TRBJ1-1; TRBD1 is a possible D gene (5 bases). This CDR3 comprises 13 residues. Germline CDR1 SEHNR, CDR2 FQNEAQ (reference sequence).

This clone was observed a handful of times. The chain combines TRBV2 with TRBJ2-3; the D gene is possibly TRBD2 (5 bases). Trimming shortened V by 6 bases and J by 6 bases, and 13 bases separated the two germline ends. Germline V gene sequence: CDR1 SNHLY, CDR2 FYNNEI. This CDR3 region has 13 residues. CDR3 coding DNA: TGTGCCAGCAGAGCCCGAACGGGGGATACGCAGTATTTT. This gives the protein CASRARTGDTQYF.

This clone appeared a few times. The V gene is TRBV2, the J gene TRBJ1-3; D might be TRBD1 (5 bases). Germline CDR1 and CDR2: SNHLY and FYNNEI. V shed 5 bases and J shed 0 bases, with 14 bases lying between them. This CDR3 has 16 amino acids. The CDR3: CASSQQTVRSGNTIYF. Here the CDR3 DNA reads TGTGCCAGCAGTCAACAGACAGTTCGCTCTGGAAACACCATATATTTT.

The rearrangement joins TRBV5-3 to TRBJ2-7; the D gene is possibly TRBD2 (7 bases). TRBV5-3 carries the ORF label, with uncertain function. CDR3 length: 15 amino acids. V gave up 1 base and J gave up 0 bases, with 11 bases separating them. The CDR3 region is CARSLTGGLSYEQYF. Here the CDR3 DNA reads TGTGCCAGAAGCTTGACGGGGGGCCTCTCCTACGAGCAGTACTTC.

This clone was observed a handful of times. The V gene is TRBV19, the J gene TRBJ1-1; 8 bases map to TRBD1. CDR1 and CDR2 from the germline V gene are LNHDA and SQIVND (reference sequence). The trim removed 4 bases at V and 6 bases at J, leaving 7 bases unmatched. The CDR3 is 14 amino acids. CDR3 in DNA: TGTGCCAGTAGTACTGGACAGGGACTCCCTGAAGCTTTCTTT. This translates into CASSTGQGLPEAFF.

The V and J genes are TRBV28 and TRBJ1-2, with D unclear. This CDR3 comprises 12 residues. Germline V gene lookup returns CDR1 MDHEN and CDR2 SYDVKM. Trimming stripped 6 bases from V and 6 bases from J, with 11 bases between. The CDR3 DNA reads TGTGCCAGCAGCCCCTCCCCGGATGGCTACACCTTC. As protein: CASSPSPDGYTF.

The J gene is TRBJ1-4, the V gene TRBV14; 8 bases are a match to TRBD1. Germline lookup yields CDR1 SGHDN and CDR2 FVKESK. The CDR3 has 15 amino acids. Trimming removed 1 base from V and 7 bases from J; junction bases left unmatched: 5. The CDR3 bases are TGTGCCAGCAGCCAAGTCTTCGGGACAGGTGAAAAACTGTTTTTT. Protein sequence: CASSQVFGTGEKLFF.

The V and J genes are TRBV7-3 and TRBJ1-6; 7 bases align to TRBD1. This CDR3 comprises 14 residues. V trimming: 6 bases; J trimming: 6 bases; junction bases outside the gene matches: 5. Germline V gene sequence: CDR1 SGHTA, CDR2 FQGTGA. The CDR3, as DNA: TGTGCCAGCAGTCCCGGGACAGCTAATTCACCCCTCCACTTT. Translating it yields CASSPGTANSPLHF. Full variable domain (rest looked up from reference TRBV7-3 and TRBJ1-6): GAGVSQTPSNKVTEKGKYVELRCDPISGHTALYWYRQSLGQGPEFLIYFQGTGAADDSGLPNDRFFAVRPEGSVSTLKIQRTERGDSAVYLCASSPGTANSPLHFGNGTRLTVT.

This clone came up a few times. This chain joins TRBV27 and TRBJ2-1; no reliable D call. The CDR3 runs to 15 residues. Germline V gene lookup returns CDR1 MNHEY and CDR2 SMNVEV (reference sequence). Trimming shortened V by 5 bases and J by 0 bases, and 11 bases separated the two germline ends. The CDR3: CASSLILSSYNEQFF. The CDR3 DNA follows: TGTGCCAGCAGTCTCATACTGAGCTCCTACAATGAGCAGTTCTTC.

This rearrangement joins TRBV7-9 to TRBJ2-5; 7 nucleotides line up with TRBD1. CDR1 SEHNR and CDR2 FQNEAQ come from the germline V gene (reference sequence). This CDR3 is built from 16 residues. V was pared by 0 bases and J by 4 bases, with 8 bases of the junction left unmatched. CDR3 in amino acids: CASSLAGTALGETQYF. CDR3 sequence (DNA): TGTGCCAGCAGCTTAGCCGGGACAGCGCTTGGAGAGACCCAGTACTTC.

V gene TRBV5-8 combines with J gene TRBJ2-3; no definite D call. Germline V gene lookup returns CDR1 SGHTS and CDR2 YDEGEE. V gave up 4 bases and J gave up 0 bases, with 24 bases separating them. The CDR3 is 19 amino acids. The CDR3 coding sequence is TGTGCCAGCAGCGACACCCTAACGCTAACATCGCTAAGCACAGATACGCAGTATTTT. Its protein is CASSDTLTLTSLSTDTQYF.

The chain links TRBV29-1 to TRBJ2-7; possibly TRBD2 for D (6 bases). CDR1 is SQVTM, CDR2 ANQGSEA, per germline. The CDR3 runs 14 residues. V was trimmed by 0 bases and J by 0 bases, leaving 9 bases between them. The CDR3 here is CSVEDGGYSYEQYF. In nucleotides, the CDR3 is TGCAGCGTTGAAGATGGGGGGTACTCCTACGAGCAGTACTTC.

This clone was detected only once. The chain joins TRBV11-3 to TRBJ2-5, with 7 bases identical to TRBD2. Germline V gene data show CDR1 as SGHNT and CDR2 as YENEEA. V gave up 3 bases and J gave up 2 bases; unmatched junction bases: 12. The CDR3 is 17 amino acids. In DNA form, the CDR3 reads TGTGCCAGCAGCTTGGGAGCGCCGATGGGGGGGCAAGAGACCCAGTACTTC. As protein: CASSLGAPMGGQETQYF.

This clone was seen only a few times. The V call is TRBV7-9, the J call TRBJ1-1, with D perhaps TRBD1 (6 bases). The CDR3 consists of 14 residues. The V gene lost 5 bases and the J gene lost 4 bases, with 14 bases spanning the gap. Germline V CDR1 and CDR2: SEHNR, FQNEAQ (reference sequence). The CDR3 protein is CASSPKGEFTEAFF. CDR3 DNA sequence: TGTGCCAGCAGCCCGAAGGGGGAGTTCACTGAAGCTTTCTTT.